This TCR beta chain is from a study of shared T cell receptors in the human thymus. TCRdb keeps only in-frame clones here, not all; method: immunoSEQ multiplex PCR. The sample carries more than 550,000 clones, around 85% recorded once. The V end lost 3 bases, the J end lost 0 bases, and 9 bases lay between the germline ends. CDR1 LGHNT and CDR2 FRNRAP come from the germline V gene. The length of the CDR3 is 15 residues. This sample was shared with a second study, whose subject was human thymus T cells.

This receptor was obtained from a girl under three years old with a congenital heart defect. The V and J genes are TRBV12-5 and TRBJ2-1; D is perhaps TRBD2 (6 bases). The sample consisted of thymocytes. The CDR3 region has the DNA TGTGCTAGTGGTTTCTTCGGGAGCTCCTACAATGAGCAGTTCTTC. Translation: CASGFFGSSYNEQFF.